This is a list of T cell receptor beta chains from one sample in a study of blood T cell repertoires in COVID-19. TCRdb keeps only in-frame clones here, not all; method: immunoSEQ multiplex PCR. The sample has about 260,000 clones, approximately 90% seen once. The material sequenced was PBMCs or T cells enriched from blood (not recorded which). Receptor source: a man aged 50 to 60 who had been exposed to COVID-19. The CDR3 runs from the conserved cysteine through the conserved F or W. Each record gives: J gene, clone size, V gene, D gene, CDR3 protein, CDR3 DNA. D genes are given only for firm matches. Rows may omit the clone size; those that give it use once, few, many or a size class.

TRBJ1-2,NA,TRBV28,NA,CASRTTGKGGSSGYTF,TGTGCCAGCAGGACTACAGGGAAGGGCGGATCAAGTGGCTACACCTTC
TRBJ2-7,NA,TRBV9,NA,CASSVEAQGQISEQYF,TGTGCCAGCAGCGTAGAGGCGCAGGGACAAATCTCCGAGCAGTACTTC
TRBJ2-1,NA,TRBV5-1,TRBD2,CASSRRTSVYNEQFF,TGCGCCAGCAGCAGAAGGACTAGCGTGTACAATGAGCAGTTCTTC
TRBJ2-7,NA,TRBV15,NA,CATSRDPAYEQYF,TGTGCCACCAGCAGAGATCCGGCCTACGAGCAGTACTTC
TRBJ1-2,NA,TRBV6-5,NA,CASVRDIANYGYTF,TGTGCCAGCGTTCGGGACATAGCTAACTATGGCTACACCTTC
TRBJ2-3,NA,TRBV5-4,NA,CASSLSSLGGTDTQYF,TGTGCCAGCAGCTTAAGTTCTTTAGGGGGAACAGATACGCAGTATTTT
TRBJ1-1,few,TRBV30,TRBD1,CAWSPGGKMGTEAFF,TGTGCCTGGAGTCCAGGGGGCAAGATGGGAACTGAAGCTTTCTTT
TRBJ1-2,NA,TRBV5-1,TRBD1,CASSDDRGRVDGYTF,TGCGCCAGCAGCGACGACAGGGGGCGCGTCGATGGCTACACCTTC
TRBJ1-1,NA,TRBV19,NA,CASSLVGGTEAFF,TGTGCCAGTAGCTTGGTCGGAGGCACTGAAGCTTTCTTT
TRBJ2-1,few,TRBV5-1,NA,CASSTEDSSYNEQFF,TGCGCCAGCAGCACCGAAGACAGTTCCTACAATGAGCAGTTCTTC
TRBJ1-6,NA,TRBV19,TRBD1,CASSILTGGNSPLHF,TGTGCCAGTAGTATATTGACAGGGGGTAATTCACCCCTCCACTTT
TRBJ2-5,NA,TRBV18,TRBD2,CASSLGTSEKGTQYF,TGTGCCAGCTCCCTCGGGACTAGCGAAAAGGGGACCCAGTACTTC
TRBJ1-4,NA,TRBV5-1,TRBD1,CASSLLPRGRREKLFF,TGCGCCAGCAGCTTATTACCCAGGGGGCGAAGGGAAAAACTGTTTTTT
TRBJ2-1,NA,TRBV9,TRBD1,CASSAEGQGAYNEQFF,TGTGCCAGCAGCGCCGAAGGACAGGGGGCGTACAATGAGCAGTTCTTC
TRBJ2-3,NA,TRBV27,TRBD2,CASRTREGGPDTQYF,TGTGCCAGCAGGACCCGGGAGGGGGGACCAGATACGCAGTATTTT
TRBJ2-7,NA,TRBV5-1,TRBD1,CASSLDQGAYEQYF,TGCGCCAGCAGCTTGGACCAGGGGGCCTACGAGCAGTACTTC
TRBJ1-6,NA,TRBV18,TRBD1,CASSPLPGQGDGSPLHF,TGTGCCAGCTCACCACTCCCGGGACAGGGAGATGGTTCACCCCTCCACTTT
TRBJ1-2,NA,TRBV27,NA,CASSLSPAGGYGYTF,TGTGCCAGCAGTTTATCCCCGGCGGGGGGCTATGGCTACACCTTC
TRBJ2-6,NA,TRBV5-4,NA,CAFPRRAGPGANVLTF,TGTGCCTTCCCGAGGCGGGCGGGACCTGGGGCCAACGTCCTGACTTTC
TRBJ1-1,once,TRBV5-4,NA,CASSLVWGPNTEAFF,TGTGCCAGCAGCTTGGTGTGGGGGCCGAACACTGAAGCTTTCTTT
TRBJ2-1,NA,TRBV2,NA,CASRAPAQDEQFF,TGTGCCAGCCGAGCACCGGCGCAGGATGAGCAGTTCTTC
TRBJ1-2,NA,TRBV28,TRBD1,CASRQGIYGYTF,TGTGCCAGTCGACAGGGGATCTATGGCTACACCTTC
TRBJ2-1,NA,TRBV7-9,NA,CASSLGPKGSYNEQFF,TGTGCCAGCAGCTTAGGCCCAAAGGGGTCCTACAATGAGCAGTTCTTC
TRBJ2-1,NA,TRBV10-3,NA,CAISEGTTIYNVEQFF,TGTGCCATCAGTGAGGGTACTACCATCTACAATGTGGAGCAGTTCTTC
TRBJ1-2,NA,TRBV18,TRBD1,CASSPPGQGGYGYTF,TGTGCCAGCTCCCCTCCGGGACAGGGAGGCTATGGCTACACCTTC
TRBJ2-2,NA,TRBV7-3,TRBD1,CASSLTGGEVGELFF,TGTGCCAGCAGCTTAACAGGGGGCGAAGTCGGGGAGCTGTTTTTT
TRBJ1-2,NA,TRBV5-1,NA,CASSLTGNNYGYTF,TGCGCCAGCAGCTTAACAGGAAATAACTATGGCTACACCTTC
TRBJ2-3,once,TRBV18,NA,CASSPPSSVADTQYF,TGTGCCAGCTCACCACCTAGCTCCGTGGCAGATACGCAGTATTTT
TRBJ2-7,NA,TRBV27,NA,CASSLSGVGLYEQYF,TGTGCCAGCAGTTTATCCGGGGTTGGCCTATACGAGCAGTACTTC
TRBJ2-1,NA,TRBV9,TRBD2,CASSTHPLAGYNEQFF,TGTGCCAGCAGCACCCACCCCCTAGCGGGATACAATGAGCAGTTCTTC
TRBJ1-2,NA,TRBV19,NA,CASRSGSAQNYGYTF,TGTGCCAGTAGGTCGGGGTCTGCTCAAAACTATGGCTACACCTTC
TRBJ1-1,NA,TRBV5-1,NA,CASSWETEAEAFF,TGCGCCAGCAGCTGGGAGACTGAGGCTGAAGCTTTCTTT
TRBJ2-3,once,TRBV4-2,TRBD2,CASSQDGSGVRDTQYF,TGTGCCAGCAGCCAAGACGGGAGCGGGGTCCGGGATACGCAGTATTTT
TRBJ2-1,NA,TRBV7-8,NA,CASSRWTTSSSYNEQFF,TGTGCCAGCAGCCGCTGGACTACCTCCAGCTCCTACAATGAGCAGTTCTTC
TRBJ2-7,NA,TRBV30,NA,CARGTGISYEQYF,TGTGCCCGTGGAACAGGGATTTCCTACGAGCAGTACTTC
TRBJ2-1,NA,TRBV27,TRBD2,CASSLTSGSSTYNEQFF,TGTGCCAGCAGTTTGACTAGCGGGAGTAGTACCTACAATGAGCAGTTCTTC
TRBJ2-2,NA,TRBV30,NA,CAWNLAPRTGELFF,TGTGCCTGGAACTTAGCCCCTAGGACCGGGGAGCTGTTTTTT
TRBJ2-7,NA,TRBV19,NA,CASSMMQGHGEQYF,TGTGCCAGTAGTATGATGCAGGGTCATGGCGAGCAGTACTTC
TRBJ1-5,NA,TRBV11-2,TRBD1,CASSQGGAYNQPQHF,TGTGCCAGCAGCCAAGGGGGCGCTTACAATCAGCCCCAGCATTTT
TRBJ1-2,NA,TRBV13,TRBD1,CASSSSQTGGAYGYTF,TGTGCCAGCAGCTCAAGCCAGACAGGGGGCGCTTATGGCTACACCTTC
TRBJ1-1,once,TRBV27,TRBD1,CASSPGQGGVMNTEAFF,TGTGCCAGCAGTCCAGGACAGGGGGGGGTAATGAACACTGAAGCTTTCTTT